This entry lists 10 T cell receptor beta chains sequenced from one sample in a study of blood T cell repertoires in COVID-19. Some clones are missing from TCRdb's copy, which holds only in-frame ones; the method was immunoSEQ multiplex PCR. The sample yields 150,000 to 200,000 clones, 70% to 90% seen once. Sequenced input: PBMCs or T cells enriched from blood (not recorded which). Receptor source: a woman younger than 35 who had recovered from COVID-19.

This chain joins TRBV3-1 (or the pseudogene TRBV3-2) and TRBJ1-2; 8 nucleotides align to TRBD1. The CDR3 covers 14 residues. Germline values: CDR1 LGHDT, CDR2 YNNKEL (reference sequence). V trimming: 1 base; J trimming: 5 bases; junction bases outside the gene matches: 3. In DNA form, the CDR3 reads TGTGCCAGCAGCCAAGTGACAGGGGCATATGGCTACACCTTC. This codes for CASSQVTGAYGYTF.

The J gene is TRBJ2-7, the V gene TRBV3-1 (or the pseudogene TRBV3-2); 10 positions agree with TRBD1. Unmatched junction bases numbered 28, after V lost 5 bases and J lost 0 bases. The CDR3 runs to 23 residues. CDR1 and CDR2 (germline): LGHDT, YNNKEL (reference sequence). The CDR3 loop is CASSARGGQGLYPTRGSSYEQYF. DNA of the CDR3: TGTGCCAGCAGCGCTCGTGGGGGACAGGGGCTGTACCCTACTAGAGGGAGCTCCTACGAGCAGTACTTC.

In its sample, this clone was seen a few times. This chain uses TRBV7-2 with TRBJ2-7, with 7 bases identical to TRBD2. CDR1 and CDR2 from the germline V gene are SGHTA and FQGNSA. J was trimmed by 7 bases and V by 8 bases; bases with no gene match: 14. The CDR3 is 14 residues long. The CDR3 is CASRTGGSYREQYF. CDR3 nucleotide sequence: TGTGCCAGCCGGACGGGAGGATCCTATAGAGAGCAGTACTTC. Full variable domain (rest looked up from reference TRBV7-2 and TRBJ2-7): GAGVSQSPSNKVTEKGKDVELRCDPISGHTALYWYRQSLGQGLEFLIYFQGNSAPDKSGLPSDRFSAERTGGSVSTLTIQRTQQEDSAVYLCASRTGGSYREQYFGPGTRLTVT.

In this sample, this clone turned up once. The rearrangement uses TRBV6-5 and TRBJ2-5; the D is unclear. CDR3 length: 11 residues. V lost 6 bases and J 1 base, leaving 3 bases between the germline ends. Germline V gives CDR1 MNHEY, CDR2 SVGAGI. This chain's CDR3 is CASSIQETQYF. The CDR3 region has the DNA TGTGCCAGCAGCATCCAAGAGACCCAGTACTTC.

This chain uses TRBV7-8 with TRBJ2-1; 9 positions match TRBD2. The CDR3 runs to 16 residues. Germline loops: CDR1 SGHVS, CDR2 FQNEAQ. After removal of 3 bases from V and 6 bases from J, the junction contained 9 bases not matched to a gene. Here the CDR3 DNA reads TGTGCCAGCAGCTTCGGTAGGGGCGGGAGGGCCAATGAGCAGTTCTTC. Translation gives CASSFGRGGRANEQFF.

The gene calls are TRBV9 and TRBJ1-1; the match to TRBD1 covers 7 bases. V shed 0 bases and J 2 bases; nucleotides not matched to a gene: 1. Per germline, CDR1 SGDLS and CDR2 YYNGEE. There are 14 residues in the CDR3. The CDR3 region is CASSVGTGNTEAFF. The CDR3 DNA is TGTGCCAGCAGCGTAGGGACAGGTAACACTGAAGCTTTCTTT. Together with reference TRBV9 and TRBJ1-1, the CDR3 gives the full variable domain: DSGVTQTPKHLITATGQRVTLRCSPRSGDLSVYWYQQSLDQGLQFLIQYYNGEERAKGNILERFSAQQFPDLHSELNLSSLELGDSALYFCASSVGTGNTEAFFGQGTRLTVV.

This clone appeared a single time. The chain combines TRBV4-3 with TRBJ1-5, with D uncertain. Trimming removed 2 bases at V and 1 base at J, with 12 bases between. Per the germline V gene, CDR1 is LGHNA and CDR2 is YSLEER. The length of the CDR3 is 16 residues. The CDR3 nucleotides are TGCGCCAGCAGCCAATCGAGGCCCGGAAGCAATCAGCCCCAGCATTTT. Translation: CASSQSRPGSNQPQHF.

V usage is TRBV7-3 and J usage is TRBJ1-1; TRBD1 might be the D (5 bases). V lost 5 bases and J lost 8, with 15 bases in between. Germline-derived CDR1 and CDR2 are SGHTA and FQGTGA. This CDR3 is built from 13 residues. The CDR3 nucleotides are TGTGCCAGCAGCCTACGGGGGTTGGAAGAAGCTTTCTTT. This encodes CASSLRGLEEAFF.

The chain uses TRBV6-5 and TRBJ2-5; D gene unclear. The CDR3 sequence is 13 residues long. Germline assignment: CDR1 MNHEY and CDR2 SVGAGI. Trimming shortened V by 5 bases and J by 13 bases, and 20 bases separated the two germline ends. CDR3 region: CASSPVSPNLPYF. In DNA, the CDR3 is TGTGCCAGCAGTCCGGTTAGTCCTAACCTCCCGTACTTC.

J is TRBJ2-1 and V is TRBV19; 8 bases agree with TRBD2. Germline lookup yields CDR1 LNHDA and CDR2 SQIVND (reference sequence). The trim removed 5 bases at V and 3 bases at J, leaving 9 bases unmatched. The CDR3 is made up of 16 amino acids. The CDR3 DNA reads TGTGCCAGTAGTCTCCCCGGGACTAGAGGCTACAATGAGCAGTTCTTC. It encodes CASSLPGTRGYNEQFF.